These 25 T cell receptor beta chains were all obtained from the same sample, sequenced in a study of T cells after posttransplantation cyclophosphamide. Repertoires were generated with immunoSEQ multiplex PCR, while TCRdb's copy carries only in-frame clones and drops some. The sample holds several thousand clones; 1.5% to 2% are singletons and the top ten take approximately 28%. Cyclophosphamide on days +3 and +4 followed busulfan-fludarabine conditioning and a marrow graft. The sequences come from PBMCs, collected around 33 weeks after a stem cell transplant with posttransplant cyclophosphamide. The receptors here all came from a male patient in his thirties who received an allogeneic stem cell transplant from a related donor, was CMV-positive, and had no GVHD. Some T cells may have originated in the graft donor.

This clone was observed a few times. The chain carries TRBV15 and TRBJ1-3, with D uncertain. There are 13 residues in the CDR3. V gave up 7 bases and J gave up 0 bases, with 7 bases separating them. The V gene's germline CDR1 is LNHNV and CDR2 YYDKDF (reference sequence). The CDR3: CATKYSSGNTIYF. The CDR3 coding sequence is TGTGCCACCAAGTACAGCTCTGGAAACACCATATATTTT.

This clone was picked up a small number of times. CDR3 in amino acids: CASRGVGGGADYGYTF. DNA of the CDR3: TGTGCCAGCAGAGGGGTTGGGGGGGGCGCAGACTATGGCTACACCTTC. The genes are TRBV28 and TRBJ1-2; tentative D call: TRBD1 (6 bases). V dropped 6 bases and J dropped 3 bases, with 20 bases sitting between them. Germline-derived CDR1 and CDR2 are MDHEN and SYDVKM. This CDR3 spans 16 amino acids.

This clone has a handful of counts. The chain recombines TRBV5-6 with TRBJ2-3; 7 nucleotides agree with TRBD2. The CDR3 runs 17 residues. Germline V CDR1 and CDR2: SGHDT, YYEEEE. V gave up 0 bases and J gave up 5 bases; unmatched junction bases: 12. CDR3 sequence reads: CASSLAIEVRERDTQYF. The CDR3 DNA reads TGTGCCAGCAGCTTGGCGATAGAAGTGCGGGAGAGAGATACGCAGTATTTT.

Note on this clone: Mismatch with germline at one junction end may stem from a read error. The chain links TRBV6-5 to TRBJ1-2; no definite D call. This CDR3 region has 15 residues. Germline V gene data show CDR1 as MNHEY and CDR2 as SVGAGI. The DNA of the CDR3 is TGTGCCAGCAGTTACTCACCCGGCCAGGTTAATGGATACAAATTC. Residues: CASSYSPGQVNGYKF.

This chain joins TRBV5-8 and TRBJ1-3, with TRBD1 identical over 7 bases. This CDR3 has 17 amino acids. V was pared by 1 base and J by 0 bases, with 7 bases of the junction left unmatched. CDR1 and CDR2 (germline): SGHTS, YDEGEE. The CDR3 DNA is TGTGCCAGCAGCTTGAACAGGGGCCAGTCCTCTGGAAACACCATATATTTT. This encodes CASSLNRGQSSGNTIYF. Drawing the rest from reference TRBV5-8 and TRBJ1-3, the complete variable domain is EAGVTQSPTHLIKTRGQQATLRCSPISGHTSVYWYQQALGLGLQFLLWYDEGEERNRGNFPPRFSGRQFPNYSSELNVNALELEDSALYLCASSLNRGQSSGNTIYFGEGSWLTVV.

The chain is built from TRBV4-1 and TRBJ2-7; 9 positions agree with TRBD2. Germline CDR1 MGHRA, CDR2 YSYEKL. The CDR3 runs to 16 residues. The junction had 6 bases not matched to a gene; V was cut back by 0 bases and J by 3 bases. The CDR3 here is CASSQDLLAGIYEQYF. CDR3 coding DNA: TGCGCCAGCAGCCAAGATCTACTAGCGGGTATCTACGAGCAGTACTTC.

Notes on this clone: One junction end disagrees with the germline gene, perhaps due to a read error. V is TRBV7-7 and J is TRBJ1-5, with 7 bases that match TRBD1. This CDR3 has 14 amino acids. The germline CDR1 and CDR2 sequences are SSHAT and FNYEAQ (reference sequence). The CDR3 DNA reads as TGTGCTAGCAGCTTCCAGGGGGGAAATCAGCCCCAGCATTTT. Translated: CASSFQGGNQPQHF.

This chain joins TRBV18 and TRBJ2-7; 11 bases agree with TRBD1. There are 15 residues in the CDR3. J was trimmed by 5 bases and V by 1 base; bases with no gene match: 4. CDR1 is KGHSH and CDR2 is LQKENI in the germline V gene. DNA for the CDR3: TGTGCCAGCTCACCACAAGGGACAGGGGGTAACGAGCAGTACTTC. Encoded protein: CASSPQGTGGNEQYF.

This clone has only a few counts. The rearrangement links TRBV10-2 to TRBJ2-5, with 8 bases that match TRBD2. Unmatched junction bases numbered 4, after V lost 6 bases and J lost 4 bases. This CDR3 region has 13 residues. The V gene's germline CDR1 is WSHSY and CDR2 SAAADI. The CDR3 bases are TGCGCCAGCAGCTTAGCGGGACGAGAGACCCAGTACTTC. This sequence encodes CASSLAGRETQYF.

J is TRBJ2-2 and V is TRBV7-3; 11 bases map to TRBD2. There are 15 residues in the CDR3. Germline CDR1 is SGHTA and CDR2 is FQGTGA. Germline trimming cut 5 bases from V and 4 bases from J; bases unmatched to any gene: 3. The chain's CDR3 is CASSVGTSGTGELFF. The DNA of the CDR3 is TGTGCCAGCAGCGTCGGGACTAGCGGCACCGGGGAGCTGTTTTTT.

This clone appeared a few times. Other nucleotide sequences in the sample specify the same CDR3. V usage is TRBV4-3 and J usage is TRBJ2-1; D unclear. There are 17 residues in the CDR3. V was trimmed by 0 bases and J by 0 bases, leaving 12 bases between them. Per the germline V gene, CDR1 is LGHNA and CDR2 is YSLEER. DNA of the CDR3: TGCGCCAGCAGCCAAGATAGCACCTATAGCTCCTACAATGAGCAGTTCTTC. This translates into CASSQDSTYSSYNEQFF.

The CDR3 loop is CASSSSLMVYEQYF. CDR3 DNA sequence: TGTGCCAGCAGCTCTAGTTTAATGGTGTACGAGCAGTACTTC. The chain combines TRBV11-2 with TRBJ2-7; no clear D. V dropped 4 bases and J dropped 4 bases, with 14 bases sitting between them. Per germline, CDR1 SGHAT and CDR2 FQNNGV. There are 14 residues in the CDR3.

In DNA form, the CDR3 reads TGTGCCAGCAGCAAGGGACAGCAGACCTACGAGCAGTACTTC. It translates to CASSKGQQTYEQYF. The V and J genes are TRBV11-1 and TRBJ2-7, with 7 positions matching TRBD1. The CDR3 covers 14 residues. Germline V CDR1 and CDR2: SGHAT, FQDESV (reference sequence). V shed 5 bases and J 2 bases; nucleotides not matched to a gene: 6.

This clone has more than one count but fewer than ten. This sequence joins TRBV9 and TRBJ2-2, with D perhaps matching TRBD1 (6 bases). The CDR3 totals 15 residues. Per the germline V gene, CDR1 is SGDLS and CDR2 is YYNGEE. The V end was cut by 0 bases, the J end by 6 bases, with 12 bases between. The CDR3 reads CASSVGRGNAGELFF. CDR3 bases: TGTGCCAGCAGCGTAGGCAGGGGAAATGCCGGGGAGCTGTTTTTT.

The J gene is TRBJ2-7, the V gene TRBV28, with D maybe TRBD2 (6 bases). The CDR3 is 13 residues long. The V end was cut by 7 bases, the J end by 3 bases, with 13 bases between. CDR1 is MDHEN and CDR2 is SYDVKM in the germline V gene. The CDR3 protein is CASMGTPNYEQYF. Written as DNA, the CDR3 is TGTGCCAGCATGGGGACTCCGAACTACGAGCAGTACTTC.

The genes are TRBV18 and TRBJ2-2; TRBD1 agrees at 9 bases. CDR1 and CDR2 from the germline V gene are KGHSH and LQKENI. V lost 3 bases, J lost 6 bases, and 5 bases stayed unmatched. The CDR3 contains 15 residues. CDR3 sequence: CASSPRDRGAGELFF. The CDR3, as DNA: TGTGCCAGCTCACCGAGAGACAGGGGGGCCGGGGAGCTGTTTTTT.

This rearrangement joins TRBV18 to TRBJ1-5; 10 bases agree with TRBD1. In germline, CDR1 is KGHSH, CDR2 LQKENI. This CDR3 contains 16 residues. The trim removed 3 bases at V and 5 bases at J, leaving 7 bases unmatched. The DNA of the CDR3 is TGTGCCAGCTCACCGAGAACCGGGACAGGGGATCAGCCCCAGCATTTT. This translates into CASSPRTGTGDQPQHF.

This clone was counted a few times. This rearrangement joins TRBV28 to TRBJ1-2; D is perhaps TRBD1 (6 bases). Germline V CDR1 and CDR2: MDHEN, SYDVKM. V lost 2 bases and J lost 5, with 9 bases in between. This CDR3 has 13 residues. The CDR3 DNA sequence: TGTGCCAGCAGTTTAGGGCAGGGGTATGGCTACACCTTC. Protein product: CASSLGQGYGYTF.

A few counts support this clone. J is TRBJ2-1 and V is TRBV5-1; 9 positions agree with TRBD2. The V gene's germline CDR1 is SGHRS and CDR2 YFSETQ. There are 15 residues in the CDR3. Trimming removed 6 bases from V and 4 bases from J; junction bases left unmatched: 8. CDR3 protein: CASTPGLAFYNEQFF. The CDR3, as DNA: TGCGCCAGCACACCGGGACTAGCATTTTACAATGAGCAGTTCTTC. Combining the CDR3 with reference TRBV5-1 and TRBJ2-1 gives the whole variable domain KAGVTQTPRYLIKTRGQQVTLSCSPISGHRSVSWYQQTPGQGLQFLFEYFSETQRNKGNFPGRFSGRQFSNSRSEMNVSTLELGDSALYLCASTPGLAFYNEQFFGPGTRLTVL.

This clone was seen a few times. This chain uses TRBV5-1 with TRBJ2-5; no firm D call. This CDR3 region has 16 residues. In germline, CDR1 is SGHRS, CDR2 YFSETQ. V gave up 5 bases and J gave up 2 bases, with 19 bases separating them. The CDR3 spells CASSPRPLETQETQYF. The CDR3 nucleotides are TGCGCCAGCAGTCCGAGGCCGTTAGAAACTCAAGAGACCCAGTACTTC.

The CDR3, as DNA: TGTGCCAGCTCGCTTTTGCGGGGGGTAAGGAATGAGCAGTTCTTC. This codes for CASSLLRGVRNEQFF. The chain recombines TRBV18 with TRBJ2-1, with 8 bases fitting TRBD2. This CDR3 has 15 amino acids. Germline lookup yields CDR1 KGHSH and CDR2 LQKENI. Trimming cost V 6 bases and J 7 bases; bases outside gene matches: 11.

The V gene is TRBV29-1, the J gene TRBJ1-3, with D possibly matching TRBD1 (6 bases). CDR3 length: 14 amino acids. Trimming took off 4 bases at V and 1 base at J, with 11 bases between the two ends. Germline-derived CDR1 and CDR2 are SQVTM and ANQGSEA. CDR3 in amino acids: CSVAQGLSGNTIYF. The CDR3 DNA follows: TGCAGCGTTGCACAGGGTCTGTCTGGAAACACCATATATTTT.

CDR3 loop: CASSLARASGNTQYF. CDR3 bases: TGTGCCAGCAGCTTAGCTAGGGCATCGGGGAATACGCAGTATTTT. J is TRBJ2-3 and V is TRBV7-9; possibly TRBD2 for D (5 bases). V was clipped by 0 bases and J by 7 bases, with 14 bases between them. Looked up from germline, CDR1 is SEHNR and CDR2 is FQNEAQ (reference sequence). This CDR3 has 15 residues.

This clone has just a few counts. This sequence joins TRBV2 and TRBJ2-7; TRBD2 is a possible D gene (6 bases). Between the trimmed V and J ends, which lost 9 bases and 2 bases, there was a span of 17 bases. Germline V gives CDR1 SNHLY, CDR2 FYNNEI. The CDR3 has 14 residues. The CDR3 nucleotides are TGTGCCAGTAGAGGGGCCGGGGGACCCTACGAGCAGTACTTC. This gives the protein CASRGAGGPYEQYF.

The CDR3 coding sequence is TGTGCCAGCAGCTTAATCGGGGGGCGCGATTCACCCCTCCACTTT. Translation: CASSLIGGRDSPLHF. V is TRBV7-2 and J is TRBJ1-6; D might be TRBD1 (6 bases). Per the germline V gene, CDR1 is SGHTA and CDR2 is FQGNSA. V was cut by 2 bases and J by 8 bases, with 13 bases left in between. The CDR3 loop spans 15 amino acids.